This T cell receptor beta chain was identified in a study of radiotherapy plus CTLA-4 blockade in lung cancer. Study context: Objective response was observed in roughly 20% of patients, and disease control in just over 30%.

Overall study findings and caveats: In blood, early T cell clone dynamics reportedly predicted response best, together with interferon-beta.

Some clones are missing from TCRdb's copy, which holds only in-frame ones; the method was immunoSEQ multiplex PCR. The data contain approximately 110,000 clones, 70% to 85% of them singletons. The CDR3 length is 15 residues. After removal of 2 bases from V and 1 base from J, the junction contained 3 bases not matched to a gene. Germline CDR1 SGHTA, CDR2 FQGTGA. Concerning this clone: Its specificity is unknown.

This TCR came from a human donor with non-small cell lung cancer that progressed on radiotherapy plus ipilimumab. Some clones in this sample may be carry-over from other donors' samples. The chain recombines TRBV7-3 with TRBJ2-3; TRBD2 agrees at 7 bases. This specimen was peripheral blood, taken from a patient treated with radiotherapy plus ipilimumab. CDR3 DNA sequence: TGTGCCAGCAGCTTAGGGGCGGGGGGCACAGATACGCAGTATTTT. Translated: CASSLGAGGTDTQYF.